The 6 T cell receptor beta chains presented below share a single source sample, sequenced in a study of metastatic and nonmetastatic thyroid tumors. Thyroid surgery was preceded by no treatment in any patient. TCRdb re-called clones via MiXCR from the PCR reads. The sample carries under 30,000 clones, more than 12% recorded once. The sequenced sample was blood. These receptor sequences come from a female donor with papillary thyroid cancer or a benign thyroid nodule (not recorded which). Some clones in this sample may be carry-over from other donors' samples.

This clone is medium-sized. The gene calls are TRBV4-1 and TRBJ2-6; TRBD2 might be the D (6 bases). This CDR3 is 16 amino acids long. V shed 4 bases and J shed 4 bases, with 14 bases lying between them. The V gene's germline CDR1 is MGHRA and CDR2 YSYEKL. The CDR3: CASSPDGGSGANVLTF. CDR3 DNA: TGCGCCAGCAGCCCAGACGGGGGATCAGGGGCCAACGTCCTGACTTTC.

This clone is classed as medium-sized (0.01 to 0.1%). V gene TRBV6-1 combines with J gene TRBJ1-3, with 8 bases matching TRBD1. With 5 bases clipped from V and 4 bases from J, the junction kept 4 bases outside the gene matches. The CDR3 covers 14 residues. Per the germline V gene, CDR1 is MNHNS and CDR2 is SASEGT. The DNA for the CDR3 is TGTGCCAGCAGTAGCAGGGGGCTCGGAAACACCATATATTTT. Amino acid sequence: CASSSRGLGNTIYF.

This clone was detected ten times or more. The chain carries TRBV5-6 and TRBJ1-1, with 8 bases identical to TRBD1. The CDR3 has 14 residues. Trimming took 1 base from V and 10 from J; bases not matched to a gene: 9. The V gene's germline CDR1 is SGHDT and CDR2 YYEEEE. The CDR3 loop is CASSLRQGLPGAFF. The CDR3 DNA sequence: TGTGCCAGCAGCTTGAGACAGGGGCTCCCAGGAGCTTTCTTT.

The J gene is TRBJ2-7, the V gene TRBV30, with a possible D match to TRBD2 (6 bases). Germline CDR1 and CDR2: GTSNPN and SVGIG (reference sequence). The CDR3 is 12 amino acids. Trimming pared 4 bases from V and 3 bases from J, leaving 10 bases between. The DNA for the CDR3 is TGTGCCTGGAAGACTAGTGTCTACGAGCAGTACTTC. Translation: CAWKTSVYEQYF.

This clone showed up just a few times. V gene TRBV6-2 or TRBV6-3 combines with J gene TRBJ1-5; D is unclear. The CDR3 contains 13 residues. The germline V gene has CDR1 MNHEY and CDR2 SVGEGT. V lost 0 bases to trimming and J lost 9 bases, with 9 bases between them. Here the CDR3 reads CASSYSANRPQHF. The DNA of the CDR3 is TGTGCCAGCAGTTACTCGGCAAATAGGCCCCAGCATTTT.

This chain's CDR3 is CASRRSSYEQYF. The CDR3 region has the DNA TGTGCCAGCAGAAGGTCCTCCTACGAGCAGTACTTC. The chain links TRBV28 to TRBJ2-7; D is ambiguous. The CDR3 covers 12 residues. The V end was cut by 6 bases, the J end by 0 bases, with 6 bases between. Germline V lookup: CDR1 MDHEN, CDR2 SYDVKM.